The 3 T cell receptor beta chains reported below all come from one sample, sequenced in a study of blood T cell repertoires in COVID-19 (dated by TCRdb to between 2020 and 2021). Libraries were constructed by the immunoSEQ multiplex PCR assay. As stored in TCRdb, this immuneACCESS dataset retains in-frame rearrangements with V and J assigned. A fraction of the clones does not appear; measured against another copy, unresolved V genes explain less than half of the discrepancy, and the remainder lacks a known reason. This sample holds 150,000 to 200,000 clones; 65% to 90% were observed only once. Clones ranked in the top ten supply about 5.5% of the sample. Sequenced input: PBMCs or T cells enriched from blood (not recorded which). The receptor set was obtained from a woman aged 60-75 years with acute COVID-19.

The chain recombines TRBV7-2 with TRBJ2-5; TRBD2 might be the D (6 bases). The germline CDR1 and CDR2 sequences are SGHTA and FQGNSA. Trimming stripped 5 bases from V and 5 bases from J, with 12 bases between. This CDR3 has 13 amino acids. CDR3 residues: CASSPGTRETQYF. The CDR3 coding sequence is TGTGCCAGCAGCCCCGGGACTCGGGAGACCCAGTACTTC.

The rearrangement links TRBV9 to TRBJ1-4, with D possibly being TRBD1 (5 bases). The V and J ends lost 4 bases and 11 bases respectively, with 15 bases between them. The V gene's germline CDR1 is SGDLS and CDR2 YYNGEE. This CDR3 has 13 residues. The CDR3, as DNA: TGTGCCAGCAGCTCAACGGCAGGGAACAAACTGTTTTTT. It yields the protein CASSSTAGNKLFF.

The rearrangement joins TRBV7-8 to TRBJ2-3; the match to TRBD1 covers 10 bases. The CDR3 is 16 residues long. Trimming cost V 5 bases and J 1 base; bases outside gene matches: 6. Per germline, CDR1 SGHVS and CDR2 FQNEAQ. CDR3 amino acids: CASSQRQGARTDTQYF. The CDR3 DNA is TGTGCCAGCAGCCAACGACAGGGGGCGCGCACAGATACGCAGTATTTT.